A selection of T cell receptor beta chains follows, all from one sample in a study of CXCR3-negative and CXCR3-positive naive CD8 T cells. One entry per CDR3 protein, without DNA, is what TCRdb gives after re-calling the 5' RACE reads. The sample totals roughly 60,000 distinct CDR3 sequences. The sequenced sample was naive CXCR3+ CD8+ T cells from blood. These receptors were taken from a human donor in good health. Some clones in this sample may be carry-over from other donors' samples. Both conserved end residues are part of each CDR3.

j_call v_call cdr3_aa
TRBJ2-7 TRBV3-1 CASSQGSWDRAAYEQYF
TRBJ1-4 TRBV7-2 CASSNLGQGDEKLFF
TRBJ2-7 TRBV29-1 CSVETLGRRKTYEQYF
TRBJ1-4 TRBV7-9 CASSLGHMGTNEKLFF
TRBJ1-2 TRBV12-3/TRBV12-4 CASSLPDRANYGYTF
TRBJ1-2 TRBV20-1 CSARGQELNYGYTF
TRBJ2-4 TRBV7-9 CASRSDRGENIQYF
TRBJ1-1 TRBV7-9 CASSEDRGTEAFF
TRBJ2-7 TRBV9 CASSPRLASHEQYF
TRBJ1-1 TRBV7-8 CASSLDPGGPTEAFF
TRBJ2-5 TRBV20-1 CSAELKETQYF
TRBJ2-7 TRBV12-3/TRBV12-4 CASSTPGQTVGQYF
TRBJ2-7 TRBV11-1 CASSFYNYEQYF
TRBJ1-1 TRBV29-1 CSVGPGAAEAFF
TRBJ2-3 TRBV6-4 CASSPGTSDTDTQYF
TRBJ2-5 TRBV2 CASNRAASYQETQYF
TRBJ2-1 TRBV7-8 CASSLWSGSSYNEQFF
TRBJ2-2 TRBV14 CASSQRVVSGELFF
TRBJ1-1 TRBV6-2/TRBV6-3 CASSYKGGTEAFF
TRBJ2-5 TRBV7-8 CASSLEYTGQETQYF
TRBJ1-1 TRBV12-5 CASGLVLGGENTEAFF
TRBJ1-1 TRBV7-2 CASSPGPSPNTEAFF
TRBJ2-7 TRBV15 CATSRPIGQGLREQYF
TRBJ2-1 TRBV20-1 CSARPRDSFFNEQFF
TRBJ2-7 TRBV29-1 CSASDRVSPYEQYF
TRBJ1-1 TRBV6-2/TRBV6-3 CASSYAGEAFF
TRBJ2-7 TRBV9 CASSAWGESYEQYF
TRBJ2-1 TRBV7-3 CASSLPGGEQFF
TRBJ1-4 TRBV29-1 CSARDSATNEKLFF
TRBJ2-7 TRBV6-5 CASSYYGTGSYEQYF
TRBJ1-1 TRBV6-6 CASIPGGGTEAFF
TRBJ1-5 TRBV10-1 CASSVYSTVTGLDQPQHF
TRBJ2-7 TRBV24-1 CATSDSIEAGTTYEQYF
TRBJ2-1 TRBV9 CASSVELAGGNEQFF
TRBJ2-1 TRBV9 CASSVGTSGGNEQFF
TRBJ2-7 TRBV25-1 CASSGHGLGLYF
TRBJ2-5 TRBV13 CASSADRGSETQYF
TRBJ2-7 TRBV7-9 CASSFGVREQYF
TRBJ1-2 TRBV27 CASRSGAPGYGCTF
TRBJ2-2 TRBV29-1 CSVEYTGELFF
TRBJ1-2 TRBV5-1 CASRQGTERSYGYTF
TRBJ2-7 TRBV4-2 CASSQEQGRNYEQYF
TRBJ2-5 TRBV14 CASSQDPLGEEETQYF
TRBJ1-5 TRBV11-2 CASSLAHGQPQHF
TRBJ1-1 TRBV9 CASSVEGANTEAFF
TRBJ1-1 TRBV6-6 CARSYFGDPNTEAFF
TRBJ2-7 TRBV9 CASTSGQGESYEQYF
TRBJ2-1 TRBV29-1 CSVDAGQNYNNEQFF
TRBJ2-7 TRBV29-1 CSVEDTSYEQYF
TRBJ2-7 TRBV7-9 CASSPGALEQYF
TRBJ2-7 TRBV29-1 CSVEDQGSEQYF
TRBJ2-1 TRBV28 CASSFWRESGGNEQFF
TRBJ1-1 TRBV6-2/TRBV6-3 CASSYSAGAFF
TRBJ2-5 TRBV29-1 CSVAPPQSQETQYF
TRBJ1-4 TRBV7-9 CASSLLRGSDEKLFF
TRBJ1-5 TRBV28 CASSPNQPQHF
TRBJ2-1 TRBV12-5 CASSLGLGSYNEQFF
TRBJ1-5 TRBV9 CASSPGVGNQPQHF
TRBJ2-7 TRBV14 CASSPHSYEQYF